Presented here are 21 T cell receptor beta chains from one specimen sequenced in a study of cytomegalovirus exposure and HLA in healthy donors. The PCR had 60 Vbeta and 13 Jbeta primers. The protocol was immunoSEQ multiplex PCR, while the TCRdb copy is restricted to in-frame clones and leaves out a portion. This sample has about 140,000 clones; over 70% occur once, and the top ten carry about 0.97%. Sequenced input: PBMCs. Every receptor here comes from a man younger than 35 in good health and CMV-seronegative.

There are a few counts of this clone. The chain carries TRBV7-2 and TRBJ2-7; the D is unclear. Trimming took 4 bases from V and 3 from J, leaving 7 bases between them. The CDR3 has 12 amino acids. The germline V gene encodes CDR1 SGHTA and CDR2 FQGNSA. CDR3 sequence: CASSSTLYEQYF. CDR3 sequence (DNA): TGTGCCAGCAGCTCGACACTCTACGAGCAGTACTTC.

This clone has a handful of counts. This chain uses TRBV6-6 with TRBJ1-2; D is uncertain. The CDR3 length is 11 residues. Germline lookup yields CDR1 MNHNY and CDR2 SVGAGI (reference sequence). The V and J ends lost 5 bases and 7 bases respectively, with 8 bases between them. The CDR3 here is CASSTVSGYTF. The CDR3 DNA sequence: TGTGCCAGCAGTACGGTATCTGGCTACACCTTC.

V gene TRBV6-1 combines with J gene TRBJ2-7; 7 nucleotides line up with TRBD1. This CDR3 spans 16 amino acids. J was trimmed by 3 bases and V by 3 bases; bases with no gene match: 11. CDR1 and CDR2 from the germline V gene are MNHNS and SASEGT. For the CDR3, the DNA is TGTGCCAGCAGTGACCCGACAGGGCCCTTCTACTACGAGCAGTACTTC. Its protein is CASSDPTGPFYYEQYF.

The chain is built from TRBV4-3 and TRBJ1-6; no reliable D call. V was cut by 2 bases and J by 5 bases, with 13 bases left in between. This CDR3 comprises 16 residues. Per the germline V gene, CDR1 is LGHNA and CDR2 is YSLEER. CDR3 region: CASSQSRGANNSPLHF. The CDR3 region has the DNA TGCGCCAGCAGCCAATCCCGAGGAGCGAATAATTCACCCCTCCACTTT.

The rearrangement uses TRBV19 and TRBJ1-2, with 8 bases lining up with TRBD1. The CDR3 has 14 residues. CDR1 and CDR2 (germline): LNHDA, SQIVND (reference sequence). Losses at the gene ends were 5 bases for V and 4 bases for J; bases not matched to a gene: 6. The chain's CDR3 is CASSPTGESYGYTF. Here the CDR3 DNA reads TGTGCCAGTAGTCCGACAGGGGAGAGCTATGGCTACACCTTC.

The V call is TRBV29-1, the J call TRBJ2-1; 7 bases map to TRBD1. The CDR3 spans 13 residues. The germline V gene has CDR1 SQVTM and CDR2 ANQGSEA. Unmatched junction bases numbered 8, after V lost 5 bases and J lost 7 bases. CDR3 sequence reads: CSVSDRVVNEQFF. CDR3 in DNA: TGCAGCGTTTCTGACAGGGTTGTGAATGAGCAGTTCTTC.

The rearrangement joins TRBV7-8 to TRBJ2-5, with D perhaps matching TRBD2 (6 bases). V dropped 0 bases and J dropped 2 bases, with 16 bases sitting between them. Germline V gives CDR1 SGHVS, CDR2 FQNEAQ. The CDR3 is 17 amino acids. The CDR3 spells CASSLAGRGLRQETQYF. The DNA for the CDR3 is TGTGCCAGCAGCTTAGCGGGAAGGGGACTTCGGCAAGAGACCCAGTACTTC.

This rearrangement joins TRBV12-1 to TRBJ1-5; the table's D call TRBD1 went unverified against the DNA. TRBV12-1 is designated a pseudogene. This CDR3 is built from 15 residues. CDR3 loop: CASSFETGSNQPQHF. The CDR3 DNA reads as TGTGCCAGCAGCTTTGAGACAGGCAGCAATCAGCCCCAGCATTTT.

This clone was seen only a few times. The chain combines TRBV7-8 with TRBJ1-6; D is unclear. Trimming removed 5 bases at V and 7 bases at J, with 12 bases between. The CDR3 runs 14 residues. Germline CDR1 reads SGHVS; CDR2 reads FQNEAQ. The CDR3 DNA follows: TGTGCCAGCAGCAACGGACGGGAAAATTCACCCCTCCACTTT. Residues: CASSNGRENSPLHF.

This clone was found once. J is TRBJ2-7 and V is TRBV2; the D gene is possibly TRBD1 (5 bases). V shed 8 bases and J shed 0 bases, with 17 bases lying between them. Germline V gene sequence: CDR1 SNHLY, CDR2 FYNNEI. This CDR3 spans 15 amino acids. CDR3 amino acids: CASHQRQLSSYEQYF. CDR3 nucleotides: TGTGCCAGCCACCAGAGACAGCTGAGCTCCTACGAGCAGTACTTC.

The chain is built from TRBV4-2 and TRBJ1-5; D gene ambiguous. The V end was cut by 4 bases, the J end by 4 bases, with 11 bases between. Per the germline V gene, CDR1 is LGHNA and CDR2 is YNFKEQ. This CDR3 region has 14 residues. CDR3 sequence reads: CASSLAGGNQPQHF. The CDR3 bases are TGTGCCAGCAGCCTCGCCGGAGGTAATCAGCCCCAGCATTTT.

The chain joins TRBV2 to TRBJ2-7; a weak D match, TRBD1 (6 bases). Trimming shortened V by 6 bases and J by 2 bases, and 20 bases separated the two germline ends. CDR1 is SNHLY, CDR2 FYNNEI, per germline. This CDR3 region has 16 residues. The CDR3 loop is CASRAPLRTVTYEQYF. The CDR3 DNA is TGTGCCAGCAGAGCACCTCTACGGACAGTCACCTACGAGCAGTACTTC. The whole variable domain, remainder taken from reference TRBV2 and TRBJ2-7, is EPEVTQTPSHQVTQMGQEVILRCVPISNHLYFYWYRQILGQKVEFLVSFYNNEISEKSEIFDDQFSVERPDGSNFTLKIRSTKLEDSAMYFCASRAPLRTVTYEQYFGPGTRLTVT.

The chain combines TRBV5-1 with TRBJ1-1; no clear D gene. Per the germline V gene, CDR1 is SGHRS and CDR2 is YFSETQ. V shed 4 bases and J shed 6 bases, with 19 bases lying between them. The CDR3 loop spans 15 amino acids. The CDR3 sequence is CASSGGVGDYSEAFF. As DNA, the CDR3 is TGCGCCAGCAGCGGCGGGGTGGGAGACTACTCTGAAGCTTTCTTT.

The chain uses TRBV27 and TRBJ2-7, with 9 bases lining up with TRBD1. Germline V gene lookup returns CDR1 MNHEY and CDR2 SMNVEV (reference sequence). With V trimmed by 7 bases and J by 6 bases, 10 bases remained unmatched. The CDR3 has 14 amino acids. In nucleotides, the CDR3 is TGTGCCAGCACTAACGGGACAGGGATTGTCGAGCAGTACTTC. Translated, it gives CASTNGTGIVEQYF.

The chain uses TRBV14 and TRBJ1-2; D may be TRBD1 (5 bases). Trimming pared 1 base from V and 8 bases from J, leaving 11 bases between. The V gene's germline CDR1 is SGHDN and CDR2 FVKESK. The CDR3 has 13 residues. The chain's CDR3 is CASSQGQNIGYTF. CDR3 DNA sequence: TGTGCCAGCAGCCAAGGACAGAACATCGGCTACACCTTC.

This clone has only one observation. This sequence joins TRBV5-6 and TRBJ2-4, with 12 bases identical to TRBD2. The V and J ends lost 3 bases and 3 bases, in that order; junction bases with no gene match: 4. CDR3 length equals 16 residues. Germline CDR1 SGHDT, CDR2 YYEEEE. CDR3 nucleotides: TGTGCCAGCAGCTCTAGCGGGGGGGATGGCAAAAACATTCAGTACTTC. This sequence encodes CASSSSGGDGKNIQYF.

The chain is built from TRBV7-9 and TRBJ2-1; D unresolved. Between the trimmed V and J ends, which lost 1 base and 4 bases, there was a span of 8 bases. The germline gives CDR1 SEHNR, CDR2 FQNEAQ (reference sequence). The CDR3 runs 14 residues. The CDR3 DNA reads TGTGCCAGCAGCTTAGGGGCATCGTACAATGAGCAGTTCTTC. This sequence encodes CASSLGASYNEQFF.

The chain combines TRBV19 with TRBJ2-1, with 7 bases fitting TRBD1. The ends lost 7 bases at V and 13 bases at J; junction bases unmatched: 10. The CDR3 totals 12 residues. In germline, CDR1 is LNHDA, CDR2 SQIVND (reference sequence). DNA for the CDR3: TGTGCCAGTAACGAGGGGGCCAAACCCCAGTTCTTC. Protein sequence: CASNEGAKPQFF.

The chain is built from TRBV7-9 and TRBJ1-1; TRBD1 might be the D (6 bases). Between the trimmed V and J ends, which lost 5 bases and 8 bases, there was a span of 21 bases. The CDR3 runs 15 residues. The germline gives CDR1 SEHNR, CDR2 FQNEAQ (reference sequence). In DNA form, the CDR3 reads TGTGCCAGCAGCCCCCGGGTGACAGGCCACCGAGAAGCTTTCTTT. Its protein product is CASSPRVTGHREAFF.

CDR3 sequence: CASSDPQGGYGYTF. The CDR3 DNA reads as TGTGCCAGCAGTGACCCCCAAGGCGGCTATGGCTACACCTTC. The V gene is TRBV25-1, the J gene TRBJ1-2; unclear D gene. The CDR3 contains 14 residues. CDR1 is MGHDK, CDR2 SYGVNS, per germline. Trimming took 3 bases from V and 4 from J, leaving 12 bases between them.

This rearrangement joins TRBV9 to TRBJ1-2; 10 bases match TRBD1. V lost 6 bases and J lost 4; bases outside the gene matches: 6. The CDR3 totals 14 residues. The germline V gene has CDR1 SGDLS and CDR2 YYNGEE. CDR3 sequence (DNA): TGTGCCAGCACCCGGGGGACAGGGGCCTATGGCTACACCTTC. The encoded protein is CASTRGTGAYGYTF.